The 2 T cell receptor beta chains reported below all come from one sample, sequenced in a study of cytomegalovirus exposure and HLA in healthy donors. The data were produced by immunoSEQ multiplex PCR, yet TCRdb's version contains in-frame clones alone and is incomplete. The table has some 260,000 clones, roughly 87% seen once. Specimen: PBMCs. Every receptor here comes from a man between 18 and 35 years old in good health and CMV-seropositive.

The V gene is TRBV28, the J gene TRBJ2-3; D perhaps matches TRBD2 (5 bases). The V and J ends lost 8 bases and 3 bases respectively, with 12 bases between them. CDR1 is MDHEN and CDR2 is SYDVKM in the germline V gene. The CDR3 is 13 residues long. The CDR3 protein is CASVFGRTDTQYF. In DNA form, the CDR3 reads TGTGCCAGCGTCTTTGGGAGAACAGATACGCAGTATTTT.

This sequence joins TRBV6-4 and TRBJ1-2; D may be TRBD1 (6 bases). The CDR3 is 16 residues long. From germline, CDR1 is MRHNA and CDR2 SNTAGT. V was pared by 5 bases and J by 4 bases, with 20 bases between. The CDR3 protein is CASSRTEGGRRYGYTF. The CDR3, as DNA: TGTGCCAGCAGTAGAACCGAGGGGGGAAGACGCTATGGCTACACCTTC.